Described below is a single TCR beta chain sequence and its context. Its antigen remains unidentified. The sample originates from a study of monozygotic twins with cystic fibrosis. Sequencing was performed with immunoSEQ multiplex PCR; in TCRdb, only in-frame clones are kept and a portion is missing. The sample holds 30,000 to 45,000 clones, around 82% seen once. The CDR3 length is 16 residues. CDR1 and CDR2 from the germline V gene are SGHKS and YYEKEE (reference sequence). Losses at the gene ends were 3 bases for V and 2 bases for J; bases not matched to a gene: 10. General study results and limits: Clonality was generally low (median approximately 0.0095), higher in the most severe patients. Unrelated CF individuals shared fewer identical clonotypes than monozygotic CF twins. In this small cohort, shared CDR3 numbers showed no association with age, concordance or disease severity.

The sequence was collected from a girl aged 2 to 10 with cystic fibrosis. The J gene is TRBJ2-7, the V gene TRBV5-5; 8 bases are a match to TRBD2. Material: blood. The CDR3 loop reads CASSSTPGGGTYEQYF. DNA for the CDR3: TGTGCCAGCAGCTCGACCCCGGGGGGGGGAACCTACGAGCAGTACTTC.